The rows below give T cell receptor beta chains drawn from one sample of a study of T cell changes during pregnancy in multiple sclerosis. The method was immunoSEQ multiplex PCR; TCRdb's version includes in-frame clones alone and lacks a portion of them. The table has 100,000 or so clones, approximately 94% seen once. The sample here was peripheral blood, taken in the third trimester of pregnancy. These receptors were taken from a female donor with multiple sclerosis, enrolled in a pregnancy study. Both conserved end residues are part of each CDR3. A D gene is named only where the DNA matches it firmly.

TGTGCCAGCAGCCCCTCGACTAGCGCCACCTACGAGCAGTACTTC	CASSPSTSATYEQYF	TRBD2	TRBV7-9	TRBJ2-7
TGTGCCAGCAGCCAAGAGCTAGCGGGAGGCGAGCAGTACTTC	CASSQELAGGEQYF	TRBD2	TRBV4-2	TRBJ2-7
TGTGCCAGCAGTGAATCAGGGGGCACTAATGAAAAACTGTTTTTT	CASSESGGTNEKLFF	TRBD1	TRBV2	TRBJ1-4
TGTGCCAGCAGCGCTCCAGGGGTTAACACTGAAGCTTTCTTT	CASSAPGVNTEAFF	NA	TRBV7-6	TRBJ1-1
TGTGCCAGCAGCCCGCGGGTGGAGTACGAGCAGTACTTC	CASSPRVEYEQYF	NA	TRBV13	TRBJ2-7
TGCAGCGTTGAATTACGGAGCGGGGGAAACACCGGGGAGCTGTTTTTT	CSVELRSGGNTGELFF	TRBD2	TRBV29-1	TRBJ2-2
TGTGCCAGCAGCTCCAGGGGGCGAGACCAGCCCCAGCATTTT	CASSSRGRDQPQHF	TRBD1	TRBV7-2	TRBJ1-5
TGTGCCAGCTCACCAAGGGACAGGGGGCAAGGCGGCTACACCTTC	CASSPRDRGQGGYTF	TRBD1	TRBV18	TRBJ1-2
TGTGCCAGCAGTTTAGGACAGGGAGGGTTCGCCCCCACCGGGGAGCTGTTTTTT	CASSLGQGGFAPTGELFF	NA	TRBV28	TRBJ2-2
TGTGCCAGCAGCTTCGGGGCGAACACCGGGGAGCTGTTTTTT	CASSFGANTGELFF	NA	TRBV5-8	TRBJ2-2
TGTGCCAGCAGCCGAGGACTAGCGGCCCACAATGAGCAGTTCTTC	CASSRGLAAHNEQFF	TRBD2	TRBV6-7	TRBJ2-1